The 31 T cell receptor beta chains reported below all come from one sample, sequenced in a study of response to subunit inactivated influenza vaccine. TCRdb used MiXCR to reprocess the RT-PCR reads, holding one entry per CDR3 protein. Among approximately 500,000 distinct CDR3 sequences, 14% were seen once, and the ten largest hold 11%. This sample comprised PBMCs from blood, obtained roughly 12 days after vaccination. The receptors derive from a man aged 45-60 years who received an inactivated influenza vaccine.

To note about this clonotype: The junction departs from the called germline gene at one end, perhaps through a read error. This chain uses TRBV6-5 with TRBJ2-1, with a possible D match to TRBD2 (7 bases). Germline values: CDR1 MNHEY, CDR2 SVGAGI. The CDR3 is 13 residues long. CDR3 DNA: TGTGCCAGCAGTTACGGGGGGGCCAATGAGCAGCTCTTC. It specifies CASSYGGANEQLF.

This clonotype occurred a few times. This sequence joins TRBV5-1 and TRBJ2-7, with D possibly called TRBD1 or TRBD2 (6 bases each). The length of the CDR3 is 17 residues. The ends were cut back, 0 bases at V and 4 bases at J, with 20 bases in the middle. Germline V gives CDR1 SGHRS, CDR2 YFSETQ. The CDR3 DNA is TGCGCCAGCAGCTTGGCCATTCCCGGGGGCATTAGGTACGAGCAGTACTTC. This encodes CASSLAIPGGIRYEQYF.

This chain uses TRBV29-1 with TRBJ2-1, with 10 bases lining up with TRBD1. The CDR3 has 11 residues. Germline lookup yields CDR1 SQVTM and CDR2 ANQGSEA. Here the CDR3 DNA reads TGCAGGGGGGACAGGGGTAATGAGCAGTTCTTC. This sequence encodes CRGDRGNEQFF.

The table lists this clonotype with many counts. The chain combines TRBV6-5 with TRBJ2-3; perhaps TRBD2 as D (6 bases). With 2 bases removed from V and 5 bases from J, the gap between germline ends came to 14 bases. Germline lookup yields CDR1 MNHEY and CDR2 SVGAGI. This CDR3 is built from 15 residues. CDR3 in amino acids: CASSYRGSRVDTQYF. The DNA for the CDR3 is TGTGCCAGCAGTTACCGGGGGTCCCGGGTAGATACGCAGTATTTT.

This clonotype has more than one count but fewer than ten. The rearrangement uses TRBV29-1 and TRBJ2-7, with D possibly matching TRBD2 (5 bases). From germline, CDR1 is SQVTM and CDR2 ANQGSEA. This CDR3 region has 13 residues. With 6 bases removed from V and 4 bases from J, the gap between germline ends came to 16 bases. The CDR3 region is CSVANDGIYEQYF. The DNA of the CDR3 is TGCAGCGTCGCAAACGACGGGATATACGAGCAGTACTTC.

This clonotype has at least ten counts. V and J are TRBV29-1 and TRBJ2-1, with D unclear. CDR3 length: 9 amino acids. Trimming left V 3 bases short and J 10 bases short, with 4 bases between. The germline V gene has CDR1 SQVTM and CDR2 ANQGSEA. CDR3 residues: CSVEREQFF. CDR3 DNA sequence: TGCAGCGTTGAGCGAGAGCAGTTCTTC.

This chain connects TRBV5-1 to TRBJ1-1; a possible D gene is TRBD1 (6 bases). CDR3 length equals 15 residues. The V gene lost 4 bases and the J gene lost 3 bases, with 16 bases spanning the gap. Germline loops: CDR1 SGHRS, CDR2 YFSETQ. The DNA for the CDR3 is TGCGCCAGCAGCCGGGGGCCCGGGCCCTACACTGAAGCTTTCTTT. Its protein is CASSRGPGPYTEAFF. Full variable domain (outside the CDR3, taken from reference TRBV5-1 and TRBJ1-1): KAGVTQTPRYLIKTRGQQVTLSCSPISGHRSVSWYQQTPGQGLQFLFEYFSETQRNKGNFPGRFSGRQFSNSRSEMNVSTLELGDSALYLCASSRGPGPYTEAFFGQGTRLTVV.

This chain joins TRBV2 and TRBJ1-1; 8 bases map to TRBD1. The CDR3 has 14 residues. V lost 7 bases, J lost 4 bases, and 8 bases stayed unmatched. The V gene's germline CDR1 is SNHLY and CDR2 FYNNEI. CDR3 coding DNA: TGTGCCAGCAACCCGGACAGGGCGGTCACTGAAGCTTTCTTT. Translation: CASNPDRAVTEAFF.

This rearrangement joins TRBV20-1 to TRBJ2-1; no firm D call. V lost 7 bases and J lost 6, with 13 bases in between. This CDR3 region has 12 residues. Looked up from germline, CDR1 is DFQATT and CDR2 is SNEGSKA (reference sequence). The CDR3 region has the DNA TGCAGTGTGAGCCCTAGTCGCAATGAGCAGTTCTTC. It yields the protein CSVSPSRNEQFF.

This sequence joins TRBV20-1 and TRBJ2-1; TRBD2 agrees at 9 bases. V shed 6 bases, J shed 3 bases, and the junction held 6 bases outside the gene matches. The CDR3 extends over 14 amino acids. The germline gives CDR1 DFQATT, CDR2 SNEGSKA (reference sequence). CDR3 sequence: CSAPRLADYNEQFF. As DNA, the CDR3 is TGCAGTGCGCCCCGACTAGCGGACTACAATGAGCAGTTCTTC.

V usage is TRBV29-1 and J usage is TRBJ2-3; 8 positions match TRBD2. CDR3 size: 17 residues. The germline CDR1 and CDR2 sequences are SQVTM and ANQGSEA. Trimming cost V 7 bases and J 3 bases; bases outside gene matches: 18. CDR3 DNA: TGCAGCGCCCTCTACCTCCGTGGTAGCGGGAATACAGATACGCAGTATTTT. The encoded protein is CSALYLRGSGNTDTQYF.

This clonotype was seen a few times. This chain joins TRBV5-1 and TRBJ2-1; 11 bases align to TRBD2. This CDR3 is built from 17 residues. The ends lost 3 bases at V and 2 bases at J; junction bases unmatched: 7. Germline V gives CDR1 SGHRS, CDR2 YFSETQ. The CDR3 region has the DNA TGCGCCAGCAGCTCACAGGCGGGACTAGCGGCCTACAATGAGCAGTTCTTC. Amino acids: CASSSQAGLAAYNEQFF. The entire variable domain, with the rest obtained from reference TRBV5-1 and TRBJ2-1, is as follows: KAGVTQTPRYLIKTRGQQVTLSCSPISGHRSVSWYQQTPGQGLQFLFEYFSETQRNKGNFPGRFSGRQFSNSRSEMNVSTLELGDSALYLCASSSQAGLAAYNEQFFGPGTRLTVL.

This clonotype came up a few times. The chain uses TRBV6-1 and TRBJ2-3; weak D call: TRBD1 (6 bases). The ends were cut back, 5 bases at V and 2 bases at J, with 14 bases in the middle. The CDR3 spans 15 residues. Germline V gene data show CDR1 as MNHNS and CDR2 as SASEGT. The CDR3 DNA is TGTGCCAGCAGTAAACGGGACACTTTCACAGATACGCAGTATTTT. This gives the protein CASSKRDTFTDTQYF.

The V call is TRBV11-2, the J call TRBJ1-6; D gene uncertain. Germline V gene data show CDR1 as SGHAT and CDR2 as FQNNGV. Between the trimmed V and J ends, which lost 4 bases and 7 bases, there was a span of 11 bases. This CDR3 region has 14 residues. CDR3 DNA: TGTGCCAGCAGCTCGCCGGGTCCCAATTCACCCCTCCACTTT. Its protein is CASSSPGPNSPLHF.

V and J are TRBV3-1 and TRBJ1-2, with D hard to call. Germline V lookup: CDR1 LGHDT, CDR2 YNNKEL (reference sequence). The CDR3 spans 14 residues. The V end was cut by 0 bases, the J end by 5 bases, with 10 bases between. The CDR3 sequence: CASSQDITAYGYTF. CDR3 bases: TGTGCCAGCAGCCAAGATATAACCGCATATGGCTACACCTTC.

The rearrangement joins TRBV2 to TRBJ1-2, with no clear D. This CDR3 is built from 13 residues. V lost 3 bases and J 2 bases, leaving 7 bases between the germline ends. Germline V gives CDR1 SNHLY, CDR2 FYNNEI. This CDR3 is CASSENTNYGYTF. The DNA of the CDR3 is TGTGCCAGCAGTGAGAACACGAACTATGGCTACACCTTC.

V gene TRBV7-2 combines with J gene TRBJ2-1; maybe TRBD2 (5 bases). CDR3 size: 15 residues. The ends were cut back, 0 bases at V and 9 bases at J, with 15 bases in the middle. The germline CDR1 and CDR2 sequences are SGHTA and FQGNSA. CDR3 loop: CASSLARVRRGEQFF. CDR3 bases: TGTGCCAGCAGCTTAGCGAGGGTCAGGAGAGGTGAGCAGTTCTTC.

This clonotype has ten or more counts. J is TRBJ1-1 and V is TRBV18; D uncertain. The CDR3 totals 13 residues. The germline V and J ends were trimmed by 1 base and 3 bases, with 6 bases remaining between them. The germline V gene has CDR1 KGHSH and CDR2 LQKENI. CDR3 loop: CASSPHGDTEAFF. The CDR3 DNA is TGTGCCAGCTCACCACACGGAGACACTGAAGCTTTCTTT.

The CDR3 nucleotides read TGCAGTGCCTTCGGACTAGCGGGGGTGTTCTCCTACGAGCAGTACTTC. Translation: CSAFGLAGVFSYEQYF. The V and J genes are TRBV20-1 and TRBJ2-7; 13 nucleotides align to TRBD2. V was clipped by 6 bases and J by 0 bases; unmatched bases: 8. Germline CDR1 reads DFQATT; CDR2 reads SNEGSKA (reference sequence). The CDR3 loop spans 16 amino acids.

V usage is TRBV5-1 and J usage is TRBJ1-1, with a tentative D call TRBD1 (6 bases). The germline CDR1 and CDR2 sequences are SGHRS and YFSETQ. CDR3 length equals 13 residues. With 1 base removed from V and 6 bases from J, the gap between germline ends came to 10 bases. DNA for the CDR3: TGCGCCAGCAGCTTGCATGGGGGCTCTGAAGCTTTCTTT. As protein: CASSLHGGSEAFF.

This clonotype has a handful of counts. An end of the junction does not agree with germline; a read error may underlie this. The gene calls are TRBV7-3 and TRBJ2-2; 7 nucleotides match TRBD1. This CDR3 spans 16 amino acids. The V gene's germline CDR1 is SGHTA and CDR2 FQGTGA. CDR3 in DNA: TGTGCCAGCAGTTTAACCCGGGACAGAGGGACCGGGGAGCTGTTTTTT. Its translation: CASSLTRDRGTGELFF. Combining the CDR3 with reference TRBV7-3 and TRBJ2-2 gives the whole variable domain GAGVSQTPSNKVTEKGKYVELRCDPISGHTALYWYRQSLGQGPEFLIYFQGTGAADDSGLPNDRFFAVRPEGSVSTLKIQRTERGDSAVYLCASSLTRDRGTGELFFGEGSRLTVL.

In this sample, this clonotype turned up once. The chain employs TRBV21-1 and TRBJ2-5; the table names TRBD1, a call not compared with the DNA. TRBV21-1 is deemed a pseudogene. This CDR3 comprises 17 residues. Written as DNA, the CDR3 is TGTGCCAGCAGCTCCGGTCTATGCAAGAAAAAGGGGGAGACCCAGTACTTC. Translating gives CASSSGLCKKKGETQYF.

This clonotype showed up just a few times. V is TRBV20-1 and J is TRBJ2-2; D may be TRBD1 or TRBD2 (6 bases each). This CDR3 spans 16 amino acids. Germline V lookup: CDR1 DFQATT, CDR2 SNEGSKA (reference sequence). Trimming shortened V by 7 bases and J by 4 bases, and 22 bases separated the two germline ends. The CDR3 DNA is TGCAGTGTTTTGGTGGTAGGGGGGCGAGGCACCGGGGAGCTGTTTTTT. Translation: CSVLVVGGRGTGELFF.

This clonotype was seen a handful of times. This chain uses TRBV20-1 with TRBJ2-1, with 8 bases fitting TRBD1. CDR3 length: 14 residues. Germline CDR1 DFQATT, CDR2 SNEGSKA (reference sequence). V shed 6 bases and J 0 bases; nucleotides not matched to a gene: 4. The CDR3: CSAGQGLSYNEQFF. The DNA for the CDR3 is TGCAGTGCCGGACAGGGACTCTCCTACAATGAGCAGTTCTTC.

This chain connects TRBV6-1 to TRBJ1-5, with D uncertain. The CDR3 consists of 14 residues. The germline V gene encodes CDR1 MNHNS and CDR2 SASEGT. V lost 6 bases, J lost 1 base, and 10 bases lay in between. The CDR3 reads CASSLTRSNQPQHF. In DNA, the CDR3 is TGTGCCAGCAGCCTAACGAGGAGCAATCAGCCCCAGCATTTT.

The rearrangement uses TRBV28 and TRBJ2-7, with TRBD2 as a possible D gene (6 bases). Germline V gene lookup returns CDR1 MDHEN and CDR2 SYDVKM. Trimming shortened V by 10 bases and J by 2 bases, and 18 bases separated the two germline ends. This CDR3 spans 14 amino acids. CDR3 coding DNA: TGTGCCACCTGCGGGACGGCGAAAACCTACGAGCAGTACTTC. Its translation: CATCGTAKTYEQYF.

CDR3 sequence reads: CASSPRVRINEQFF. CDR3 in DNA: TGTGCCAGCAGCCCTCGCGTGAGGATCAATGAGCAGTTCTTC. The chain recombines TRBV5-6 with TRBJ2-1, with D unclear. The germline gives CDR1 SGHDT, CDR2 YYEEEE. V was shortened by 4 bases and J by 6 bases, with 14 bases between the two germline ends. This CDR3 comprises 14 residues. Full variable domain (outside the CDR3, taken from reference TRBV5-6 and TRBJ2-1): DAGVTQSPTHLIKTRGQQVTLRCSPKSGHDTVSWYQQALGQGPQFIFQYYEEEERQRGNFPDRFSGHQFPNYSSELNVNALLLGDSALYLCASSPRVRINEQFFGPGTRLTVL.

The CDR3 DNA is TGTGCCAGCAGGATCGATTGGGGCGAGCAGTACTTC. Translation: CASRIDWGEQYF. The V call is TRBV6-6, the J call TRBJ2-7; no reliable D call. Trimming took off 6 bases at V and 6 bases at J, with 12 bases between the two ends. CDR1 is MNHNY and CDR2 is SVGAGI in the germline V gene (reference sequence). The CDR3 loop spans 12 amino acids.

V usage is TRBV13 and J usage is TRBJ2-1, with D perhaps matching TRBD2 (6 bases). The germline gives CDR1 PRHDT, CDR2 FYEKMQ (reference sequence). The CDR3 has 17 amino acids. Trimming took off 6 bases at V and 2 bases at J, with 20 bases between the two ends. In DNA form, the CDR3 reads TGTGCCAGCAGACCAATTCTAGCGACCCCCACCTACAATGAGCAGTTCTTC. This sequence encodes CASRPILATPTYNEQFF.

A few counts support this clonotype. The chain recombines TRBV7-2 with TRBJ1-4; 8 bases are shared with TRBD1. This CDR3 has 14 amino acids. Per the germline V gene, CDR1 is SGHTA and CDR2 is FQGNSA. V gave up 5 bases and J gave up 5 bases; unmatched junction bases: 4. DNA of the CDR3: TGTGCCAGCAGCACCCGGACAGGGAATGAAAAACTGTTTTTT. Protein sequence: CASSTRTGNEKLFF.

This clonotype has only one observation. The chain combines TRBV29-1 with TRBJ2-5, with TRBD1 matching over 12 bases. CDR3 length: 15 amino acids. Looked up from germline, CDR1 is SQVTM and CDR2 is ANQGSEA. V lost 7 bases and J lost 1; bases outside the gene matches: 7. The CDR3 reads CSASGDRGLQETQYF. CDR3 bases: TGCAGCGCCAGTGGGGACAGGGGGCTCCAAGAGACCCAGTACTTC.